What follows are 25 T cell receptor beta chains derived from one specimen sequenced in a study of vaccination and CD4 T cells after COVID-19. CD4+ T cells that had been cultured provided DNA sequenced with the Oncomine TCR Beta short-read assay. From the PCR reads, TCRdb called clonotypes with MiXCR, one entry per CDR3 protein. The data show about 22,000 distinct CDR3 sequences, 35% to 45% seen once. The time point was: late sampling 161 to 241 days after vaccination in a few convalescent patients. Treatment indicated: roughly 10-day PBMC culture with coronavirus spike peptide pools or control peptides (ViraFEST assay). The antigens these receptors bind are not known. The sequences come from CD4+ T cells from blood, cultured in vitro, collected about 7 months after SARS-CoV-2 vaccination. Receptors originate from a human donor who had recovered from COVID-19.

J is TRBJ2-5 and V is TRBV20-1, with a tentative D call TRBD2 (5 bases). The germline V gene encodes CDR1 DFQATT and CDR2 SNEGSKA (reference sequence). V lost 3 bases, J lost 5 bases, and 13 bases lay in between. The CDR3 consists of 13 residues. The CDR3 sequence is CSASSEPRETQYF. The CDR3, as DNA: TGCAGTGCTAGTAGCGAACCCAGGGAGACCCAGTACTTC.

This clonotype was picked up a small number of times. This chain links TRBV20-1 with TRBJ2-3; 9 nucleotides match TRBD1. This CDR3 is 13 amino acids long. The ends lost 2 bases at V and 4 bases at J; junction bases unmatched: 1. The germline V gene has CDR1 DFQATT and CDR2 SNEGSKA (reference sequence). CDR3 sequence: CSARRTGADTQYF. In DNA, the CDR3 is TGCAGTGCTAGACGGACAGGGGCAGATACGCAGTATTTT.

The chain joins TRBV5-5 to TRBJ1-2; 8 nucleotides match TRBD1. Germline V gene sequence: CDR1 SGHKS, CDR2 YYEKEE (reference sequence). V lost 5 bases and J lost 4; bases outside the gene matches: 7. The CDR3 runs 14 residues. CDR3: CASSLETGAYGYTF. CDR3 DNA: TGTGCCAGCAGTTTAGAGACAGGGGCCTATGGCTACACCTTC.

This clonotype was seen a few times. Mismatch with germline at one junction end may stem from a read error. This chain connects TRBV7-7 to TRBJ2-5, with a tentative D call TRBD2 (5 bases). Germline V lookup: CDR1 SSHAT, CDR2 FNYEAQ (reference sequence). The CDR3 extends over 13 amino acids. The CDR3 here is CASSSRVGETQYF. The CDR3 DNA reads TGTGCTAGCAGCTCGCGGGTTGGAGAGACCCAGTACTTC.

The chain's CDR3 is CASSLIAGVETQYF. The DNA of the CDR3 is TGTGCCAGCAGCTTAATTGCAGGGGTAGAGACCCAGTACTTC. The gene calls are TRBV11-1 and TRBJ2-5; D is possibly TRBD1 (6 bases). V lost 2 bases to trimming and J lost 4 bases, with 11 bases between them. Germline lookup yields CDR1 SGHAT and CDR2 FQDESV (reference sequence). This CDR3 has 14 amino acids. Together with reference TRBV11-1 and TRBJ2-5, the CDR3 gives the full variable domain: EAEVAQSPRYKITEKSQAVAFWCDPISGHATLYWYRQILGQGPELLVQFQDESVVDDSQLPKDRFSAERLKGVDSTLKIQPAELGDSAMYLCASSLIAGVETQYFGPGTRLLVL.

V gene TRBV20-1 combines with J gene TRBJ1-5; 9 positions match TRBD1. The CDR3 spans 15 residues. Trimming cost V 5 bases and J 5 bases; bases outside gene matches: 10. CDR1 and CDR2 from the germline V gene are DFQATT and SNEGSKA (reference sequence). The CDR3 sequence: CSAEATGGLDQPQHF. The CDR3 DNA reads TGCAGTGCTGAGGCGACAGGGGGTTTGGATCAGCCCCAGCATTTT.

The chain couples TRBV7-2 to TRBJ2-7; D is possibly TRBD2 (5 bases). V was trimmed by 5 bases and J by 4 bases, leaving 18 bases between them. Germline lookup yields CDR1 SGHTA and CDR2 FQGNSA. The CDR3 length is 15 residues. For the CDR3, the DNA is TGTGCCAGCAGCCCACCGGGAACCAGGATTTACGAGCAGTACTTC. This translates into CASSPPGTRIYEQYF.

The J gene is TRBJ1-1, the V gene TRBV6-1, with D possibly matching TRBD1 (5 bases). The CDR3 runs to 14 residues. Between the trimmed V and J ends, which lost 6 bases and 5 bases, there was a span of 16 bases. Germline loops: CDR1 MNHNS, CDR2 SASEGT. CDR3 amino acids: CASRRSGARTEAFF. CDR3 DNA: TGTGCCAGCAGGAGATCCGGGGCGCGGACTGAAGCTTTCTTT.

In this sample, this clonotype turned up a few times. This chain connects TRBV7-2 to TRBJ2-1, with 7 bases matching TRBD1. This CDR3 contains 16 residues. V was pared by 2 bases and J by 2 bases, with 6 bases of the junction left unmatched. The germline CDR1 and CDR2 sequences are SGHTA and FQGNSA. In DNA form, the CDR3 reads TGTGCCAGCAGCTTAAGGGTGAGGGGGCCCTACAATGAGCAGTTCTTC. Translation: CASSLRVRGPYNEQFF. Full variable domain (rest looked up from reference TRBV7-2 and TRBJ2-1): GAGVSQSPSNKVTEKGKDVELRCDPISGHTALYWYRQSLGQGLEFLIYFQGNSAPDKSGLPSDRFSAERTGGSVSTLTIQRTQQEDSAVYLCASSLRVRGPYNEQFFGPGTRLTVL.

The chain links TRBV6-1 to TRBJ1-2; D not resolved. Germline-derived CDR1 and CDR2 are MNHNS and SASEGT. The length of the CDR3 is 13 residues. Trimming stripped 1 base from V and 8 bases from J, with 11 bases between. The CDR3, as DNA: TGTGCCAGCAGTGAAGGGGATATCGGCGGCTACACCTTC. Translation: CASSEGDIGGYTF.

The J gene is TRBJ2-2, the V gene TRBV7-3; unclear D gene. Germline V lookup: CDR1 SGHTA, CDR2 FQGTGA. The CDR3 contains 14 residues. Between the trimmed V and J ends, which lost 4 bases and 5 bases, there was a span of 11 bases. The CDR3, as DNA: TGTGCCAGCAGCTCCCGGGCAGGTACCGGGGAGCTGTTTTTT. Amino acids: CASSSRAGTGELFF. Complete variable domain (other parts from reference TRBV7-3 and TRBJ2-2): GAGVSQTPSNKVTEKGKYVELRCDPISGHTALYWYRQSLGQGPEFLIYFQGTGAADDSGLPNDRFFAVRPEGSVSTLKIQRTERGDSAVYLCASSSRAGTGELFFGEGSRLTVL.

The chain is built from TRBV15 and TRBJ1-4; no clear D. With 2 bases removed from V and 8 bases from J, the gap between germline ends came to 9 bases. The CDR3 length is 13 residues. The germline CDR1 and CDR2 sequences are LNHNV and YYDKDF (reference sequence). The CDR3 DNA reads TGTGCCACCAGCAGACCGGGATTCGAAAAACTGTTTTTT. This sequence encodes CATSRPGFEKLFF.

This clonotype has only a few counts. Compared with germline, one end of the junction differs, possibly owing to a read error. This chain uses TRBV7-7 with TRBJ1-1; weak D call: TRBD1 (5 bases). Germline-derived CDR1 and CDR2 are SSHAT and FNYEAQ (reference sequence). This CDR3 comprises 13 residues. DNA of the CDR3: TGTGCTAGCAGCATTGACAGAAACACTGAAGCTTTCTTT. This gives the protein CASSIDRNTEAFF.

The V call is TRBV5-6, the J call TRBJ1-1; D may be TRBD1 (5 bases). The CDR3 covers 13 residues. Germline values: CDR1 SGHDT, CDR2 YYEEEE. V lost 2 bases to trimming and J lost 5 bases, with 10 bases between them. The CDR3 nucleotides read TGTGCCAGCAGCTTAGGGGTTTGGACTGAAGCTTTCTTT. Amino acid sequence: CASSLGVWTEAFF.

The chain is built from TRBV20-1 and TRBJ2-7; 10 bases agree with TRBD1. J was trimmed by 7 bases and V by 2 bases; bases with no gene match: 11. The CDR3 spans 15 residues. From germline, CDR1 is DFQATT and CDR2 SNEGSKA (reference sequence). As DNA, the CDR3 is TGCAGTGCTAGACCAGAAGGACAGGGGGTGGGGGAGCAGTACTTC. Translating it yields CSARPEGQGVGEQYF.

This chain joins TRBV2 and TRBJ2-1; tentative D call: TRBD1 (6 bases). CDR3 length: 16 residues. The germline V and J ends were trimmed by 8 bases and 4 bases, with 21 bases remaining between them. Germline CDR1 and CDR2: SNHLY and FYNNEI. The DNA for the CDR3 is TGTGCCAGCCGCACCGCCAGTACCAGGGGTTACAATGAGCAGTTCTTC. Translating it yields CASRTASTRGYNEQFF.

This clonotype has a handful of counts. The rearrangement joins TRBV6-2 or TRBV6-3 to TRBJ1-1; a possible D gene is TRBD1 (5 bases). Germline CDR1 reads MNHEY; CDR2 reads SVGEGT. This CDR3 has 13 residues. Trimming pared 7 bases from V and 2 bases from J, leaving 11 bases between. The CDR3 DNA reads as TGTGCCAGCAAACGACAGTCTAACACTGAAGCTTTCTTT. This encodes CASKRQSNTEAFF.

The rearrangement joins TRBV20-1 to TRBJ1-1; perhaps TRBD1 as D (5 bases). This CDR3 contains 14 residues. CDR1 and CDR2 (germline): DFQATT, SNEGSKA (reference sequence). V was clipped by 5 bases and J by 2 bases, with 15 bases between them. In DNA, the CDR3 is TGCAGTGCTGACAGTGATGGGCCAAACACTGAAGCTTTCTTT. The encoded protein is CSADSDGPNTEAFF.

This clonotype was detected only a few times. The J gene is TRBJ2-5, the V gene TRBV27; no clear D. V lost 10 bases and J lost 5, with 11 bases in between. Germline V CDR1 and CDR2: MNHEY, SMNVEV (reference sequence). The CDR3 is 11 residues long. CDR3 sequence reads: CATKQGETQYF. DNA for the CDR3: TGTGCCACTAAGCAAGGGGAGACCCAGTACTTC.

This clonotype was picked up a small number of times. The V call is TRBV20-1, the J call TRBJ2-2; possibly TRBD2 for D (5 bases). Germline V gives CDR1 DFQATT, CDR2 SNEGSKA (reference sequence). V lost 6 bases and J 5 bases, leaving 16 bases between the germline ends. This CDR3 is 14 amino acids long. The CDR3: CSARKGAHTGELFF. The CDR3 coding sequence is TGCAGTGCGCGGAAGGGAGCGCATACCGGGGAGCTGTTTTTT.

This clonotype has just a few counts. V is TRBV19 and J is TRBJ2-7; D is perhaps TRBD2 (7 bases). The V gene lost 5 bases and the J gene lost 5 bases, with 19 bases spanning the gap. CDR3 size: 15 residues. Germline V gene sequence: CDR1 LNHDA, CDR2 SQIVND (reference sequence). The CDR3 region is CASSALAAGDDEQYF. CDR3 nucleotide sequence: TGTGCCAGTAGTGCTCTAGCGGCAGGGGATGACGAGCAGTACTTC.

In this sample, this clonotype turned up once. This chain uses TRBV29-1 with TRBJ1-6; 8 bases are a match to TRBD1. Unmatched junction bases numbered 11, after V lost 6 bases and J lost 7 bases. CDR3 length: 15 residues. Germline V lookup: CDR1 SQVTM, CDR2 ANQGSEA. The CDR3 DNA is TGCAGCGTACGACAGGGGTGGCCTTGGAATTCACCCCTCCACTTT. The encoded protein is CSVRQGWPWNSPLHF. The full variable domain, with the rest looked up from reference TRBV29-1 and TRBJ1-6, is SAVISQKPSRDICQRGTSLTIQCQVDSQVTMMFWYRQQPGQSLTLIATANQGSEATYESGFVIDKFPISRPNLTFSTLTVSNMSPEDSSIYLCSVRQGWPWNSPLHFGNGTRLTVT.

V and J are TRBV7-9 and TRBJ2-1; 7 bases are a match to TRBD1. The CDR3 has 15 amino acids. Trimming removed 6 bases from V and 0 bases from J; junction bases left unmatched: 5. Germline CDR1 is SEHNR and CDR2 is FQNEAQ (reference sequence). The CDR3 region has the DNA TGTGCCAGCAGTGGGGGACAGACCTCCTACAATGAGCAGTTCTTC. Protein product: CASSGGQTSYNEQFF.

About this clonotype: It is likely a read error: a sequence one base away is far more abundant. V usage is TRBV20-1 and J usage is TRBJ2-7; the D is unclear. The J call may be wrong; the DNA end is better matched by TRBJ2-5. Germline V CDR1 and CDR2: DFQATT, SNEGSKA (reference sequence). The CDR3 extends over 13 amino acids. The CDR3 here is CSVRERGPETQYF. In DNA form, the CDR3 reads TGCAGTGTTAGAGAACGAGGTCCAGAGACCCAGTACTTC.

The chain employs TRBV11-2 and TRBJ2-5; D may be TRBD2 (6 bases). The CDR3 has 14 residues. Trimming cost V 1 base and J 4 bases, with 10 bases left between them. CDR1 is SGHAT, CDR2 FQNNGV, per germline. DNA of the CDR3: TGTGCCAGCAGCTTAGCGGGAGTAGTAGAGACCCAGTACTTC. Its translation is CASSLAGVVETQYF.